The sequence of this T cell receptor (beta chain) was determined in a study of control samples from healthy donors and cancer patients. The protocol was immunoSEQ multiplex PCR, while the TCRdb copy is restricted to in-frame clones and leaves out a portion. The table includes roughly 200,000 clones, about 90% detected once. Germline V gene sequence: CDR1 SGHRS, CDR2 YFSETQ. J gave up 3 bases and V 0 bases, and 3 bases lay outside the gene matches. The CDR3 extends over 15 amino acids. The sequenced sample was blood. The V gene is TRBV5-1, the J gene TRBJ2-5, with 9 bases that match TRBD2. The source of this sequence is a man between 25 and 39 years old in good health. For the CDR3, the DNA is TGCGCCAGCAGCTTGGGTTCTAGCGGGGAAGAGACCCAGTACTTC. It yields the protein CASSLGSSGEETQYF.